This TCR beta chain was obtained from a study of immune evolution from preneoplasia to lung adenocarcinoma. Measured with immunoSEQ multiplex PCR; TCRdb has only the in-frame clones, and not every one. The data show fewer than 9,000 clones, about 86% seen once. Input material: FFPE invasive lung adenocarcinoma tissue. The sequence derives from a person between 45 and 75 years old with lung adenocarcinoma.

Here the CDR3 reads CASSEPSRGRDTGELFF. CDR3 nucleotides: TGTGCCAGCAGTGAGCCCTCCCGCGGGAGGGACACCGGGGAGCTGTTTTTT. This chain joins TRBV6-1 and TRBJ2-2; 9 bases line up with TRBD2. The CDR3 is 17 residues long. Trimming cost V 3 bases and J 3 bases; bases outside gene matches: 8. CDR1 is MNHNS and CDR2 is SASEGT in the germline V gene.